The 30 T cell receptor beta chains listed next were all sequenced from one sample in a study of blood T cell repertoires in COVID-19. Clones were read by immunoSEQ multiplex PCR, and TCRdb kept only the in-frame ones, dropping some. Counted here are some 260,000 clones, roughly 87% occurring once; the ten biggest clones make up 0.7%. The specimen was peripheral blood. Source of these receptors: a human donor in a cohort sampled during active COVID-19.

The rearrangement joins TRBV5-4 to TRBJ2-3; 16 positions match TRBD2. The CDR3 consists of 17 residues. The ends lost 3 bases at V and 3 bases at J; junction bases unmatched: 4. Germline-derived CDR1 and CDR2 are SGHNT and YYREEE (reference sequence). CDR3 coding DNA: TGTGCCAGCAGCTCGGGACTAGCGGGGGGGCTTACAGATACGCAGTATTTT. Translation gives CASSSGLAGGLTDTQYF.

This chain links TRBV7-2 with TRBJ1-2; TRBD1 aligns across 11 bases. After removal of 1 base from V and 8 bases from J, the junction contained 9 bases not matched to a gene. Germline V CDR1 and CDR2: SGHTA, FQGNSA. The CDR3 sequence is 16 residues long. The CDR3 coding sequence is TGTGCCAGCAGCTTAGGCCCGGGACAGGGGGGGGAGGGCTACACCTTC. This gives the protein CASSLGPGQGGEGYTF.

V gene TRBV27 combines with J gene TRBJ2-7; no clear D gene. This CDR3 spans 13 amino acids. Germline V gene data show CDR1 as MNHEY and CDR2 as SMNVEV (reference sequence). V was clipped by 3 bases and J by 2 bases, with 8 bases between them. CDR3 nucleotides: TGTGCCAGCAGTTTGCCGGGTACCTACGAGCAGTACTTC. This sequence encodes CASSLPGTYEQYF.

The chain couples TRBV27 to TRBJ1-1, with TRBD1 as a possible D gene (5 bases). This CDR3 has 13 residues. Germline V gives CDR1 MNHEY, CDR2 SMNVEV (reference sequence). The V end lost 3 bases, the J end lost 5 bases, and 10 bases lay between the germline ends. The CDR3, as DNA: TGTGCCAGCAGTTTTACCCGGGGGACTGAAGCTTTCTTT. It is translated as CASSFTRGTEAFF.

V and J are TRBV19 and TRBJ2-5; D unresolved. There are 13 residues in the CDR3. CDR1 is LNHDA, CDR2 SQIVND, per germline (reference sequence). Trimming stripped 3 bases from V and 4 bases from J, with 9 bases between. CDR3 amino acids: CASSIRRPETQYF. The CDR3, as DNA: TGTGCCAGTAGTATCCGCAGGCCAGAGACCCAGTACTTC.

The rearrangement links TRBV6-5 to TRBJ1-4, with 8 nucleotides matching TRBD1. CDR3 length equals 15 residues. Germline values: CDR1 MNHEY, CDR2 SVGAGI. Trimming took 5 bases from V and 5 from J; bases not matched to a gene: 7. The CDR3 region is CASSHSGGWNEKLFF. The CDR3 nucleotides are TGTGCCAGCAGTCATTCAGGGGGCTGGAATGAAAAACTGTTTTTT.

The chain employs TRBV10-2 and TRBJ2-7; 7 positions match TRBD1. The V gene's germline CDR1 is WSHSY and CDR2 SAAADI. This CDR3 has 14 residues. Germline trimming cut 8 bases from V and 2 bases from J; bases unmatched to any gene: 9. The CDR3 loop is CASGAGTEAYEQYF. Written as DNA, the CDR3 is TGCGCCAGCGGGGCCGGGACAGAGGCCTACGAGCAGTACTTC.

The V and J genes are TRBV19 and TRBJ1-5; 8 bases are shared with TRBD1. Germline CDR1 is LNHDA and CDR2 is SQIVND (reference sequence). The V gene end was trimmed by 0 bases and the J gene end by 4 bases; junction bases not matched to a gene: 5. The CDR3 is 16 amino acids. The CDR3 DNA reads TGTGCCAGTAGTATAGATCGGCAGGGGGCAAATCAGCCCCAGCATTTT. The encoded protein is CASSIDRQGANQPQHF.

This chain joins TRBV27 and TRBJ2-7; possible D gene TRBD1, 6 bases. The CDR3 consists of 15 residues. Germline values: CDR1 MNHEY, CDR2 SMNVEV (reference sequence). V gave up 6 bases and J gave up 2 bases, with 17 bases separating them. In nucleotides, the CDR3 is TGTGCCAGCAGCTTAAACAGGGTACGAGCCTACGAGCAGTACTTC. Protein sequence: CASSLNRVRAYEQYF.

This clone was seen only once. This chain joins TRBV5-1 and TRBJ2-7, with D possibly being TRBD2 (5 bases). V shed 4 bases and J shed 1 base, with 12 bases lying between them. CDR1 and CDR2 (germline): SGHRS, YFSETQ. There are 14 residues in the CDR3. The CDR3 protein is CASSDGGLSYEQYF. CDR3 in DNA: TGCGCCAGCAGCGACGGAGGCCTTTCCTACGAGCAGTACTTC.

This rearrangement joins TRBV9 to TRBJ2-7; 9 nucleotides match TRBD1. The CDR3 is made up of 15 amino acids. From germline, CDR1 is SGDLS and CDR2 YYNGEE. V was clipped by 3 bases and J by 0 bases; unmatched bases: 4. This CDR3 reads CASSDGTGISYEQYF. Here the CDR3 DNA reads TGTGCCAGCAGCGACGGGACAGGGATCTCCTACGAGCAGTACTTC.

V is TRBV28 and J is TRBJ2-2; TRBD1 agrees at 8 bases. The CDR3 has 17 amino acids. Losses at the gene ends were 6 bases for V and 3 bases for J; bases not matched to a gene: 12. Germline V gene data show CDR1 as MDHEN and CDR2 as SYDVKM. CDR3: CASRANRGAWDTGELFF. The CDR3 nucleotides read TGTGCCAGCAGAGCTAACAGGGGGGCCTGGGACACCGGGGAGCTGTTTTTT.

The chain joins TRBV11-2 to TRBJ2-7, with 8 bases that match TRBD1. The CDR3 runs 14 residues. V trimming: 5 bases; J trimming: 5 bases; junction bases outside the gene matches: 8. Per the germline V gene, CDR1 is SGHAT and CDR2 is FQNNGV. The CDR3 nucleotides are TGTGCCAGCAGCCCGGACAGGGTGTCCCACGAGCAGTACTTC. Its protein is CASSPDRVSHEQYF.

CDR3 sequence (DNA): TGTGCCAGCAGTTCCCAAAGACAGGGGGGAGCTTTCTTT. Protein sequence: CASSSQRQGGAFF. V gene TRBV6-5 combines with J gene TRBJ1-1; 9 bases are a match to TRBD1. This CDR3 is 13 amino acids long. Germline-derived CDR1 and CDR2 are MNHEY and SVGAGI. The J segment lost 10 bases and the V segment lost 4 bases, leaving 7 bases of the junction unmatched.

This chain links TRBV30 with TRBJ2-7; TRBD2 is a possible D gene (5 bases). CDR3 size: 13 residues. V was pared by 0 bases and J by 4 bases, with 10 bases between. Germline loops: CDR1 GTSNPN, CDR2 SVGIG (reference sequence). CDR3 protein: CAWSVGPGYEQYF. The DNA for the CDR3 is TGTGCCTGGAGTGTAGGTCCGGGGTACGAGCAGTACTTC.

The V call is TRBV7-9, the J call TRBJ1-1; D may be TRBD1 (5 bases). The CDR3 spans 14 residues. Germline V CDR1 and CDR2: SEHNR, FQNEAQ (reference sequence). Trimming took off 4 bases at V and 5 bases at J, with 14 bases between the two ends. CDR3 region: CASSSLGGVTEAFF. The CDR3 DNA is TGTGCCAGCAGCTCCCTCGGGGGGGTTACTGAAGCTTTCTTT.

The chain couples TRBV15 to TRBJ2-5; 8 bases are shared with TRBD2. J was trimmed by 5 bases and V by 1 base; bases with no gene match: 9. Germline values: CDR1 LNHNV, CDR2 YYDKDF (reference sequence). The CDR3 spans 16 residues. The CDR3 DNA reads TGTGCCACCAGCAGAGTTTTTAGCGGGACGGAGGAGACCCAGTACTTC. It translates to CATSRVFSGTEETQYF.

This clone was recorded once. The chain links TRBV18 to TRBJ1-1; 9 nucleotides align to TRBD1. Unmatched junction bases numbered 8, after V lost 6 bases and J lost 6 bases. Germline V CDR1 and CDR2: KGHSH, LQKENI. There are 14 residues in the CDR3. The CDR3 coding sequence is TGTGCCAGCTCTTTCGGACAGGGGCTAGCTGAAGCTTTCTTT. Its protein is CASSFGQGLAEAFF.

This clone has a single count. In the same sample, other DNA sequences code for this CDR3. This chain links TRBV6-5 with TRBJ1-1; 7 nucleotides align to TRBD1. The germline CDR1 and CDR2 sequences are MNHEY and SVGAGI. The CDR3 runs 13 residues. V lost 6 bases, J lost 1 base, and 2 bases stayed unmatched. CDR3 residues: CASSRTGNTEAFF. The CDR3 DNA sequence: TGTGCCAGCAGCCGGACAGGGAACACTGAAGCTTTCTTT.

This sequence joins TRBV5-1 and TRBJ2-7; tentative D call: TRBD2 (5 bases). V lost 4 bases and J 7 bases, leaving 15 bases between the germline ends. Germline V gene data show CDR1 as SGHRS and CDR2 as YFSETQ. This CDR3 is 13 amino acids long. The CDR3 DNA reads as TGCGCCAGCAGCGGCGGGCCCCTGAGAGAGCAGTACTTC. Translated, it gives CASSGGPLREQYF.

This chain links TRBV6-5 with TRBJ1-2; maybe TRBD1 (5 bases). The V and J ends lost 0 bases and 10 bases respectively, with 15 bases between them. The CDR3 consists of 14 residues. Germline lookup yields CDR1 MNHEY and CDR2 SVGAGI. The DNA of the CDR3 is TGTGCCAGCAGTTACTCGATTTCGGGGGAGGACTACACCTTC. Translating gives CASSYSISGEDYTF.

The rearrangement links TRBV5-6 to TRBJ1-6, with TRBD1 identical over 7 bases. The CDR3 extends over 16 amino acids. The V segment lost 3 bases and the J segment 5 bases; nucleotides outside the gene matches: 8. Germline V CDR1 and CDR2: SGHDT, YYEEEE. The DNA for the CDR3 is TGTGCCAGCAGCTCATATCCGGGACAGCATAATTCACCCCTCCACTTT. Translation gives CASSSYPGQHNSPLHF.

The chain joins TRBV7-2 to TRBJ1-6, with D maybe TRBD1 (5 bases). CDR1 is SGHTA and CDR2 is FQGNSA in the germline V gene. The CDR3 loop spans 17 amino acids. V lost 4 bases and J 8 bases, leaving 21 bases between the germline ends. The CDR3 sequence is CASSSVAGGRIYSPLHF. In DNA, the CDR3 is TGTGCCAGCAGCTCCGTAGCGGGGGGGAGAATTTATTCACCCCTCCACTTT. Drawing the rest from reference TRBV7-2 and TRBJ1-6, the complete variable domain is GAGVSQSPSNKVTEKGKDVELRCDPISGHTALYWYRQSLGQGLEFLIYFQGNSAPDKSGLPSDRFSAERTGGSVSTLTIQRTQQEDSAVYLCASSSVAGGRIYSPLHFGNGTRLTVT.

This clone was observed a single time. This chain links TRBV6-5 with TRBJ2-7, with 9 bases fitting TRBD1. J was trimmed by 2 bases and V by 5 bases; bases with no gene match: 7. The CDR3 contains 15 residues. Germline CDR1 reads MNHEY; CDR2 reads SVGAGI. CDR3 loop: CASSPQGARTYEQYF. The CDR3 DNA follows: TGTGCCAGCAGTCCACAGGGGGCCCGAACCTACGAGCAGTACTTC.

To note about this clone: Mismatch with germline at one junction end may stem from a read error. The gene calls are TRBV6-2 or TRBV6-3 and TRBJ1-3; perhaps TRBD1 as D (5 bases). Germline V gives CDR1 MNHEY, CDR2 SVGEGT. The CDR3 extends over 17 amino acids. The CDR3 here is CASSYWTPLDTGNTIYF. The DNA for the CDR3 is TGTGCCAGCAGCTACTGGACGCCTTTGGACACTGGAAACACCATATATTTT.

This rearrangement joins TRBV4-3 to TRBJ1-3; D may be TRBD1 (5 bases). V was pared by 1 base and J by 4 bases, with 11 bases between. The CDR3 is 15 residues long. Germline V lookup: CDR1 LGHNA, CDR2 YSLEER. The CDR3 spells CASSQGQGPGNTIYF. The CDR3 bases are TGCGCCAGCAGCCAAGGGCAGGGCCCAGGAAACACCATATATTTT.

V is TRBV7-2 and J is TRBJ1-1; D gene unclear. Germline V gene lookup returns CDR1 SGHTA and CDR2 FQGNSA. V lost 5 bases to trimming and J lost 8 bases, with 15 bases between them. The CDR3 is made up of 13 amino acids. CDR3 coding DNA: TGTGCCAGCAGCCAAAACTCTCTAGAGGAAGCTTTCTTT. This translates into CASSQNSLEEAFF.

The rearrangement uses TRBV19 and TRBJ1-2; D uncertain. The CDR3 spans 14 residues. Germline CDR1 and CDR2: LNHDA and SQIVND (reference sequence). The V gene lost 6 bases and the J gene lost 4 bases, with 15 bases spanning the gap. In DNA form, the CDR3 reads TGTGCCAGTAGCTCGGGAGGGCGGTCCTATGGCTACACCTTC. It yields the protein CASSSGGRSYGYTF.

The chain recombines TRBV27 with TRBJ1-5; 11 bases are shared with TRBD1. Germline V gene sequence: CDR1 MNHEY, CDR2 SMNVEV (reference sequence). The CDR3 totals 16 residues. V was pared by 4 bases and J by 5 bases, with 7 bases of the junction left unmatched. The CDR3 DNA reads as TGTGCCAGCAGTTCGCGGACAGGGGGCTACGATCAGCCCCAGCATTTT. Encoded protein: CASSSRTGGYDQPQHF.

This clone was detected once. V usage is TRBV24-1 and J usage is TRBJ2-1; 7 bases align to TRBD1. Germline V gene data show CDR1 as KGHDR and CDR2 as SFDVKD. The trim removed 2 bases at V and 2 bases at J, leaving 2 bases unmatched. This CDR3 has 15 amino acids. The CDR3 loop reads CATSDWTGTYNEQFF. CDR3 coding DNA: TGTGCCACCAGTGATTGGACAGGAACCTACAATGAGCAGTTCTTC.